The 24 T cell receptor beta chains reported below all come from one sample, sequenced in a study of blood T cell repertoires in COVID-19. The assay was immunoSEQ multiplex PCR, and TCRdb's table has in-frame clones only and misses some. The table has fewer than 250,000 clones, around four fifths seen once. The sequenced sample was peripheral blood. The origin of the receptors is a man between 50 and 59 years old with acute or convalescent COVID-19.

The rearrangement joins TRBV19 to TRBJ1-4; the D gene is possibly TRBD1 (6 bases). The CDR3 totals 15 residues. The germline V and J ends were trimmed by 4 bases and 4 bases, with 13 bases remaining between them. CDR1 LNHDA and CDR2 SQIVND come from the germline V gene (reference sequence). CDR3 protein: CASSNYGGLNEKLFF. Here the CDR3 DNA reads TGTGCCAGTAGTAACTATGGGGGCCTTAATGAAAAACTGTTTTTT.

V is TRBV10-2 and J is TRBJ2-3; TRBD1 matches 9 bases. From germline, CDR1 is WSHSY and CDR2 SAAADI. With 2 bases clipped from V and 3 bases from J, the junction kept 3 bases outside the gene matches. CDR3 length: 15 residues. CDR3 sequence (DNA): TGCGCCAGCAGTGAGCGGGACAGGGTAACAGATACGCAGTATTTT. Translation: CASSERDRVTDTQYF.

This clone was recorded a few times. The rearrangement uses TRBV18 and TRBJ1-5; a weak D match, TRBD1 (5 bases). This CDR3 region has 16 residues. Germline assignment: CDR1 KGHSH and CDR2 LQKENI. Trimming removed 2 bases at V and 6 bases at J, with 17 bases between. CDR3 residues: CASSPTAAGIGQPQHF. CDR3 nucleotide sequence: TGTGCCAGCTCACCAACGGCGGCAGGGATAGGTCAGCCCCAGCATTTT.

The chain uses TRBV14 and TRBJ2-7; 9 bases align to TRBD1. Trimming cost V 3 bases and J 2 bases; bases outside gene matches: 17. The CDR3 length is 19 residues. The germline V gene has CDR1 SGHDN and CDR2 FVKESK. The CDR3 nucleotides are TGTGCCAGCAGCCAGCACAGGGGGCGCGTTAGCGGGTTCCCCTACGAGCAGTACTTC. Encoded protein: CASSQHRGRVSGFPYEQYF.

This rearrangement joins TRBV27 to TRBJ1-4; 8 positions match TRBD1. With V trimmed by 6 bases and J by 4 bases, 7 bases remained unmatched. The CDR3 has 15 amino acids. Germline V gene sequence: CDR1 MNHEY, CDR2 SMNVEV (reference sequence). In DNA, the CDR3 is TGTGCCAGCAGGCCCGGGACAGGATTTAATGAAAAACTGTTTTTT. It specifies CASRPGTGFNEKLFF.

This chain links TRBV27 with TRBJ2-7; no firm D call. CDR1 and CDR2 (germline): MNHEY, SMNVEV (reference sequence). V was clipped by 1 base and J by 2 bases, with 9 bases between them. This CDR3 spans 14 amino acids. CDR3 region: CASSLFRSPYEQYF. CDR3 coding DNA: TGTGCCAGCAGTTTATTCAGATCTCCCTACGAGCAGTACTTC.

This sequence joins TRBV6-5 and TRBJ1-4; 8 bases align to TRBD1. V shed 5 bases and J 8 bases; nucleotides not matched to a gene: 4. Germline V CDR1 and CDR2: MNHEY, SVGAGI. This CDR3 has 13 residues. The CDR3 sequence is CASSRTGKEKLFF. The DNA of the CDR3 is TGTGCCAGCAGTAGGACAGGGAAAGAAAAACTGTTTTTT.

This sequence joins TRBV19 and TRBJ1-1; 9 positions agree with TRBD1. V gave up 4 bases and J gave up 0 bases; unmatched junction bases: 15. Germline CDR1 reads LNHDA; CDR2 reads SQIVND (reference sequence). This CDR3 has 19 residues. CDR3 in amino acids: CASSTYYNRDRVMNTEAFF. The CDR3 DNA is TGTGCCAGTAGTACCTATTACAACCGGGACAGGGTGATGAACACTGAAGCTTTCTTT.

J is TRBJ1-1 and V is TRBV7-9; 10 bases align to TRBD1. V was clipped by 5 bases and J by 5 bases; unmatched bases: 5. The CDR3 spans 14 residues. Germline CDR1 reads SEHNR; CDR2 reads FQNEAQ (reference sequence). CDR3 in amino acids: CASSLRTGGTEAFF. In DNA, the CDR3 is TGTGCCAGCAGCCTTCGGACAGGGGGGACTGAAGCTTTCTTT. Filled out from reference TRBV7-9 and TRBJ1-1, the complete variable domain reads DTGVSQNPRHKITKRGQNVTFRCDPISEHNRLYWYRQTLGQGPEFLTYFQNEAQLEKSRLLSDRFSAERPKGSFSTLEIQRTEQGDSAMYLCASSLRTGGTEAFFGQGTRLTVV.

In its sample, this clone was seen a few times. The V gene is TRBV19, the J gene TRBJ2-7; 9 positions agree with TRBD1. This CDR3 spans 14 amino acids. Looked up from germline, CDR1 is LNHDA and CDR2 is SQIVND (reference sequence). The junction had 6 bases not matched to a gene; V was cut back by 5 bases and J by 4 bases. The CDR3 protein is CASSAGTGLYEQYF. In DNA form, the CDR3 reads TGTGCCAGTAGTGCTGGGACAGGGCTGTACGAGCAGTACTTC.

V is TRBV7-9 and J is TRBJ1-5; D is unresolved. Trimming cost V 2 bases and J 5 bases, with 10 bases left between them. The germline gives CDR1 SEHNR, CDR2 FQNEAQ (reference sequence). CDR3 length: 14 amino acids. CDR3 protein: CASSLRESDQPQHF. The CDR3 coding sequence is TGTGCCAGCAGCTTAAGGGAGAGCGATCAGCCCCAGCATTTT.

The genes are TRBV5-1 and TRBJ1-2; maybe TRBD1 (6 bases). Per germline, CDR1 SGHRS and CDR2 YFSETQ. V lost 2 bases to trimming and J lost 6 bases, with 20 bases between them. This CDR3 spans 16 amino acids. The DNA for the CDR3 is TGCGCCAGCAGCTTCTCACGTCCGGGGGGCGTGGATGGCTACACCTTC. Residues: CASSFSRPGGVDGYTF.

The chain combines TRBV5-8 with TRBJ2-5, with D possibly TRBD2 on 6 matching bases. Germline V CDR1 and CDR2: SGHTS, YDEGEE. Between the trimmed V and J ends, which lost 4 bases and 3 bases, there was a span of 13 bases. The CDR3 loop spans 14 amino acids. The CDR3: CASSHPGGKETQYF. The DNA of the CDR3 is TGTGCCAGCAGCCACCCCGGGGGTAAAGAGACCCAGTACTTC.

The chain has TRBV7-8 and TRBJ2-7; 7 bases align to TRBD1. The CDR3 has 13 residues. J gave up 2 bases and V 5 bases, and 3 bases lay outside the gene matches. Germline values: CDR1 SGHVS, CDR2 FQNEAQ. CDR3 DNA sequence: TGTGCCAGCAGCCAGGACAGGACCTACGAGCAGTACTTC. Amino acids: CASSQDRTYEQYF.

This clone was counted a single time. This chain connects TRBV19 to TRBJ2-7; maybe TRBD2 (5 bases). The length of the CDR3 is 14 residues. V lost 3 bases and J lost 2, with 11 bases in between. The germline CDR1 and CDR2 sequences are LNHDA and SQIVND (reference sequence). The CDR3 sequence is CASSIPGKTYEQYF. For the CDR3, the DNA is TGTGCCAGTAGTATCCCCGGGAAGACCTACGAGCAGTACTTC. The full variable domain, in which reference TRBV19 and TRBJ2-7 provide the parts outside the CDR3, is DGGITQSPKYLFRKEGQNVTLSCEQNLNHDAMYWYRQDPGQGLRLIYYSQIVNDFQKGDIAEGYSVSREKKESFPLTVTSAQKNPTAFYLCASSIPGKTYEQYFGPGTRLTVT.

This clone was observed a few times. This chain uses TRBV29-1 with TRBJ2-3, with D possibly being TRBD2 (5 bases). Trimming took off 1 base at V and 4 bases at J, with 9 bases between the two ends. Germline loops: CDR1 SQVTM, CDR2 ANQGSEA. The CDR3 covers 13 residues. CDR3 region: CSVEGGKADTQYF. CDR3 DNA sequence: TGCAGCGTTGAAGGAGGGAAGGCAGATACGCAGTATTTT.

V usage is TRBV7-3 and J usage is TRBJ2-3; 12 nucleotides line up with TRBD1. The junction had 19 bases not matched to a gene; V was cut back by 5 bases and J by 7 bases. The CDR3 length is 19 residues. CDR1 and CDR2 (germline): SGHTA, FQGTGA. DNA of the CDR3: TGTGCCAGCAGCCCATCCTATTGGGGAGGGACAGGGGGCAAAAATACGCAGTATTTT. Its translation: CASSPSYWGGTGGKNTQYF.

In this sample, this clone turned up once. Written as DNA, the CDR3 is TGTGCCAGCAGCCCCCCTGGGGGGAGCACAGATACGCAGTATTTT. Its translation is CASSPPGGSTDTQYF. The J gene is TRBJ2-3, the V gene TRBV5-4, with a weak D call TRBD2 (6 bases). The germline gives CDR1 SGHNT, CDR2 YYREEE (reference sequence). The CDR3 runs to 15 residues. The V and J ends lost 4 bases and 0 bases respectively, with 12 bases between them.

The chain carries TRBV30 and TRBJ2-7, with D unclear. Germline V CDR1 and CDR2: GTSNPN, SVGIG (reference sequence). The CDR3 sequence is 13 residues long. Trimming left V 5 bases short and J 2 bases short, with 13 bases between. The CDR3: CAWERNGAYEQYF. Here the CDR3 DNA reads TGTGCCTGGGAACGGAATGGAGCCTACGAGCAGTACTTC.

The chain has TRBV5-4 and TRBJ1-2; D might be TRBD1 (5 bases). The germline V gene has CDR1 SGHNT and CDR2 YYREEE (reference sequence). The CDR3 totals 16 residues. The V and J ends lost 4 bases and 2 bases respectively, with 18 bases between them. CDR3 sequence reads: CASSLTGDSQNYGYTF. CDR3 DNA: TGTGCCAGCAGCCTCACAGGAGACAGCCAAAACTATGGCTACACCTTC.

The gene calls are TRBV7-9 and TRBJ2-1; 12 nucleotides align to TRBD2. Germline V gene sequence: CDR1 SEHNR, CDR2 FQNEAQ (reference sequence). CDR3 length: 18 amino acids. The J segment lost 7 bases and the V segment lost 4 bases, leaving 14 bases of the junction unmatched. The CDR3 protein is CASSWRLAGEYRSNEQFF. In DNA form, the CDR3 reads TGTGCCAGCAGCTGGAGACTAGCGGGAGAATACCGTAGTAATGAGCAGTTCTTC.

This chain links TRBV9 with TRBJ2-1, with D perhaps TRBD1 (6 bases). V dropped 1 base and J dropped 8 bases, with 10 bases sitting between them. Germline V gene sequence: CDR1 SGDLS, CDR2 YYNGEE. CDR3 length: 13 residues. CDR3 region: CASSVQGIHEQFF. In DNA, the CDR3 is TGTGCCAGCAGCGTACAGGGGATACATGAGCAGTTCTTC. Together with reference TRBV9 and TRBJ2-1, the CDR3 gives the full variable domain: DSGVTQTPKHLITATGQRVTLRCSPRSGDLSVYWYQQSLDQGLQFLIQYYNGEERAKGNILERFSAQQFPDLHSELNLSSLELGDSALYFCASSVQGIHEQFFGPGTRLTVL.

The chain uses TRBV12-3 or TRBV12-4 and TRBJ1-3; D gene unclear. Trimming left V 7 bases short and J 0 bases short, with 4 bases between. This CDR3 spans 12 amino acids. This chain's CDR3 is CASNLSGNTIYF. DNA of the CDR3: TGTGCCAGCAATCTCTCTGGAAACACCATATATTTT.

The chain joins TRBV3-1 (or the pseudogene TRBV3-2) to TRBJ1-1; the D is unclear. CDR3 length: 13 amino acids. Between the trimmed V and J ends, which lost 0 bases and 6 bases, there was a span of 8 bases. Germline V gives CDR1 LGHDT, CDR2 YNNKEL (reference sequence). CDR3 protein: CASSQEMGPEAFF. The CDR3 region has the DNA TGTGCCAGCAGCCAAGAGATGGGCCCTGAAGCTTTCTTT.